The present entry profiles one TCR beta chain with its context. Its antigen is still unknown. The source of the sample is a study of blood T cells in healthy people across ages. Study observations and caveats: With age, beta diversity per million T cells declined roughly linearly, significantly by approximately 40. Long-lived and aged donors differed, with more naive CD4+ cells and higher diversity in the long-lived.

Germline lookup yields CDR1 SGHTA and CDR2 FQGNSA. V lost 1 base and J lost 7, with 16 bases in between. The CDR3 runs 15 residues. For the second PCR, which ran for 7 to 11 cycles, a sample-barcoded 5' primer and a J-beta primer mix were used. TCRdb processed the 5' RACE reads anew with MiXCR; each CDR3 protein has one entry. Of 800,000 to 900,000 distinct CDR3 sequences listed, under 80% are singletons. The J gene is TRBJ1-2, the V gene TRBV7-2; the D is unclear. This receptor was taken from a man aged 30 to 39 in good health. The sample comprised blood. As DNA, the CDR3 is TGTGCCAGCAGCTTAGTAGGAGCAGAGACCGGTGGCTACACCTTC. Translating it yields CASSLVGAETGGYTF. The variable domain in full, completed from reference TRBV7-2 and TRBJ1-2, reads GAGVSQSPSNKVTEKGKDVELRCDPISGHTALYWYRQSLGQGLEFLIYFQGNSAPDKSGLPSDRFSAERTGGSVSTLTIQRTQQEDSAVYLCASSLVGAETGGYTFGSGTRLTVV.